Shown below are 15 T cell receptor beta chains from a single sample sequenced in a study of cytomegalovirus exposure and HLA in healthy donors. PCR employed 60 Vbeta and 13 Jbeta primers. TCRdb keeps only in-frame clones here, not all; method: immunoSEQ multiplex PCR. The repertoire includes tens of thousands of clones, around three quarters of them detected once, and approximately 1% sits in the top ten. Sequenced sample: PBMCs. These receptors were taken from a male donor in good health and CMV-seronegative.

This clone turned up a few times. The chain uses TRBV7-9 and TRBJ2-7, with a weak D call TRBD1 (6 bases). The germline gives CDR1 SEHNR, CDR2 FQNEAQ (reference sequence). V was clipped by 5 bases and J by 2 bases, with 10 bases between them. CDR3 size: 13 residues. CDR3 in amino acids: CASSRDIAYEQYF. The CDR3 bases are TGTGCCAGCAGCCGGGACATTGCCTACGAGCAGTACTTC. Variable domain in full (rest from reference TRBV7-9 and TRBJ2-7): DTGVSQNPRHKITKRGQNVTFRCDPISEHNRLYWYRQTLGQGPEFLTYFQNEAQLEKSRLLSDRFSAERPKGSFSTLEIQRTEQGDSAMYLCASSRDIAYEQYFGPGTRLTVT.

The V gene is TRBV7-6, the J gene TRBJ2-2, with TRBD1 matching over 7 bases. CDR1 and CDR2 (germline): SGHVS, FNYEAQ. V dropped 5 bases and J dropped 1; count of bases not matched to a gene: 4. The CDR3 spans 15 residues. CDR3 amino acids: CASSNRGQNTGELFF. In DNA form, the CDR3 reads TGTGCCAGCAGCAACAGGGGTCAGAACACCGGGGAGCTGTTTTTT.

As concerns this clone: One junction end disagrees with the germline gene, perhaps due to a read error. The chain carries TRBV7-8 and TRBJ1-2; tentatively, D is TRBD1 (5 bases). Germline loops: CDR1 SGHVS, CDR2 FQNEAQ. The CDR3 runs 13 residues. CDR3 amino acids: CASRKDRSYGYPF. The CDR3 coding sequence is TGTGCCAGCAGAAAAGACAGATCCTATGGCTACCCCTTC.

The chain combines TRBV6-5 with TRBJ2-7, with 11 bases lining up with TRBD2. Germline V gene data show CDR1 as MNHEY and CDR2 as SVGAGI. CDR3 length: 15 amino acids. Trimming removed 6 bases from V and 6 bases from J; junction bases left unmatched: 10. In DNA form, the CDR3 reads TGTGCCAGCAGCCTCCGACTAGCGGGGACAATCGAGCAGTACTTC. The encoded protein is CASSLRLAGTIEQYF.

The rearrangement joins TRBV5-1 to TRBJ2-1; the D gene is possibly TRBD2 (6 bases). The ends were cut back, 9 bases at V and 4 bases at J, with 11 bases in the middle. The CDR3 covers 12 residues. From germline, CDR1 is SGHRS and CDR2 YFSETQ. The CDR3 is CAIRTNYNEQFF. CDR3 sequence (DNA): TGCGCCATCCGGACTAATTACAATGAGCAGTTCTTC.

The chain has TRBV30 and TRBJ2-1; D might be TRBD2 (6 bases). The V end lost 0 bases, the J end lost 15 bases, and 15 bases lay between the germline ends. Germline CDR1 GTSNPN, CDR2 SVGIG (reference sequence). The CDR3 has 12 residues. The CDR3 spells CAWSVGGTRRFF. DNA for the CDR3: TGTGCCTGGAGTGTGGGAGGAACTCGGAGGTTCTTC.

The chain is built from TRBV29-1 and TRBJ1-2; the D is unclear. The V end was cut by 2 bases, the J end by 4 bases, with 11 bases between. CDR3 size: 13 residues. The germline V gene has CDR1 SQVTM and CDR2 ANQGSEA. The CDR3 loop reads CSVESGYSYGYTF. The CDR3 bases are TGCAGCGTTGAATCAGGCTACTCCTATGGCTACACCTTC.

The chain recombines TRBV28 with TRBJ2-3; 9 bases agree with TRBD2. In germline, CDR1 is MDHEN, CDR2 SYDVKM. This CDR3 is built from 17 residues. Trimming cost V 4 bases and J 7 bases; bases outside gene matches: 15. The CDR3 region is CASSSQGGAGGRNTQYF. In DNA, the CDR3 is TGTGCCAGCAGTTCCCAGGGGGGTGCGGGGGGGCGGAATACGCAGTATTTT.

The chain has TRBV14 and TRBJ2-5; D is undetermined. The CDR3 length is 13 residues. V gave up 4 bases and J gave up 0 bases, with 6 bases separating them. Germline loops: CDR1 SGHDN, CDR2 FVKESK. In DNA, the CDR3 is TGTGCCAGCAGCCTCAGGAACCAAGAGACCCAGTACTTC. Its translation: CASSLRNQETQYF.

This clone has just one count. V gene TRBV9 combines with J gene TRBJ2-7, with 10 bases matching TRBD1. Trimming cost V 0 bases and J 6 bases; bases outside gene matches: 3. CDR3 size: 14 residues. Germline CDR1 SGDLS, CDR2 YYNGEE. The CDR3 nucleotides are TGTGCCAGCAGCGTAGGACAGGGGGCCAGCGAGCAGTACTTC. It translates to CASSVGQGASEQYF. Looking up the rest from reference TRBV9 and TRBJ2-7 gives the full variable domain: DSGVTQTPKHLITATGQRVTLRCSPRSGDLSVYWYQQSLDQGLQFLIQYYNGEERAKGNILERFSAQQFPDLHSELNLSSLELGDSALYFCASSVGQGASEQYFGPGTRLTVT.

The V gene is TRBV12-2, the J gene TRBJ2-7; no DNA check was done on the table's D call, TRBD1. TRBV12-2 is listed as a pseudogene. The CDR3 totals 18 residues. The CDR3 DNA is TGTGCAAGTCGCTTATCCTGGGACAGGGTTAAGGGAAACTACGAGCAGTACTTC. Its protein is CASRLSWDRVKGNYEQYF.

The gene calls are TRBV7-3 and TRBJ2-2; 9 positions agree with TRBD2. V shed 0 bases, J shed 5 bases, and the junction held 10 bases outside the gene matches. The CDR3 extends over 18 amino acids. Germline-derived CDR1 and CDR2 are SGHTA and FQGTGA. The CDR3 spells CASSLTSSGRTMTGELFF. CDR3 nucleotide sequence: TGTGCCAGCAGCTTAACCTCGAGCGGGAGGACGATGACCGGGGAGCTGTTTTTT.

J is TRBJ2-7 and V is TRBV5-1; TRBD2 is a possible D gene (6 bases). This CDR3 has 15 amino acids. With 5 bases removed from V and 3 bases from J, the gap between germline ends came to 18 bases. The germline V gene encodes CDR1 SGHRS and CDR2 YFSETQ. CDR3 amino acids: CASSHSWQEGYEQYF. CDR3 in DNA: TGCGCCAGCAGTCATTCTTGGCAGGAGGGCTACGAGCAGTACTTC.

J is TRBJ2-5 and V is TRBV27; D may be TRBD2 (6 bases). This CDR3 has 15 residues. Germline V gene data show CDR1 as MNHEY and CDR2 as SMNVEV (reference sequence). The germline V and J ends were trimmed by 6 bases and 5 bases, with 19 bases remaining between them. As DNA, the CDR3 is TGTGCCAGCAGGTATAGCGGCAAAGTCGGCGAGACCCAGTACTTC. Encoded protein: CASRYSGKVGETQYF.

The V gene is TRBV6-7, the J gene TRBJ2-7, with a weak D call TRBD2 (5 bases). TRBV6-7 falls under the ORF class, with uncertain function. CDR3 length: 15 residues. The germline V and J ends were trimmed by 4 bases and 0 bases, with 13 bases remaining between them. The CDR3 region is CASSSPRTSSYEQYF. The CDR3 nucleotides are TGTGCCAGCAGTTCCCCGCGGACTTCCTCCTACGAGCAGTACTTC.